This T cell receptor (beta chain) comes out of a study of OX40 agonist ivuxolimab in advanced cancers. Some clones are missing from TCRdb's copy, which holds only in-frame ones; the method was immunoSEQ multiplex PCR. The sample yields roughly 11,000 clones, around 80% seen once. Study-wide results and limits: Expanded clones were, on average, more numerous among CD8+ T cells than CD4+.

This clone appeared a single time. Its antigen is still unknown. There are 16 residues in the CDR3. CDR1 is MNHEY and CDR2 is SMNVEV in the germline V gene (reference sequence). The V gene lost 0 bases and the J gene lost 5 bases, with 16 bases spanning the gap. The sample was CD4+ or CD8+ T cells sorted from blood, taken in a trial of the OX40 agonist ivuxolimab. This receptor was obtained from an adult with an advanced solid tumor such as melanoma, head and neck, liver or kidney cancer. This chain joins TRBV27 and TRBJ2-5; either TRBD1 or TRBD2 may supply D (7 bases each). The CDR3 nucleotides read TGTGCCAGCAGTTTATCGGGGGCAGGGGGAGGGGAGACCCAGTACTTC. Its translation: CASSLSGAGGGETQYF.